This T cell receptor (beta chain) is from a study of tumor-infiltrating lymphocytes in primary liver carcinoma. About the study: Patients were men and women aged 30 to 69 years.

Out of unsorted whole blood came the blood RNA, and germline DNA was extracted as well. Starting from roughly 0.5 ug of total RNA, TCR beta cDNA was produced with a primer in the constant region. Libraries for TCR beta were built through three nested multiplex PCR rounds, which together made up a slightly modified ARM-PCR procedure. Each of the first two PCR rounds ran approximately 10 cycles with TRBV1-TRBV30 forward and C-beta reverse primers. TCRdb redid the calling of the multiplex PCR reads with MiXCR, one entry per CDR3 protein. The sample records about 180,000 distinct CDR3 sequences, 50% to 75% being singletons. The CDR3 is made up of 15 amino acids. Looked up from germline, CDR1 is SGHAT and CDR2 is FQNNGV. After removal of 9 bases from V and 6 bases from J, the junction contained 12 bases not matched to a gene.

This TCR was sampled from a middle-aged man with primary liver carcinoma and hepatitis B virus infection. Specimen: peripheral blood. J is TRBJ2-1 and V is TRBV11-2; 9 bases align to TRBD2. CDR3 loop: CASTVAGEVVNEQFF. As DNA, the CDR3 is TGTGCCAGTACCGTAGCGGGAGAGGTAGTCAATGAGCAGTTCTTC.